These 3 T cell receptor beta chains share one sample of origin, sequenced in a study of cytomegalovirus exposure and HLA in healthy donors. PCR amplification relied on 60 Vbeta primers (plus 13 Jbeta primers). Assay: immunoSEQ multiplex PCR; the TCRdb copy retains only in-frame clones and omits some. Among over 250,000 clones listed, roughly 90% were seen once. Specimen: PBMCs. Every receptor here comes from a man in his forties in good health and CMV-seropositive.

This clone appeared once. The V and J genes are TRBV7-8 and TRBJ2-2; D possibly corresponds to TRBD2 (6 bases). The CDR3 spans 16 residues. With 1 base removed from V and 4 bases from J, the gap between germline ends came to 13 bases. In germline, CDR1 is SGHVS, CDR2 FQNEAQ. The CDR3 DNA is TGTGCCAGCAGCTTAGTTAGCGGCGCCATCACCGGGGAGCTGTTTTTT. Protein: CASSLVSGAITGELFF.

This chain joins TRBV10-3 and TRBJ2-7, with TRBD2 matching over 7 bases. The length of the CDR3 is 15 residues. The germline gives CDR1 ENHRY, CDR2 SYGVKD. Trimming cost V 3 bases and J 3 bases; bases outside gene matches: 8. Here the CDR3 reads CAISDGAGVGYEQYF. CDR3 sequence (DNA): TGTGCCATCAGTGATGGTGCGGGAGTGGGCTACGAGCAGTACTTC.

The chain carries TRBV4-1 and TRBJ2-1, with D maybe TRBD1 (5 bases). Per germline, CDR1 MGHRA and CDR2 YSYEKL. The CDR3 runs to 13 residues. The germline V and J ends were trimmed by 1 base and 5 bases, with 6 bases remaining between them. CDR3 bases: TGCGCCAGCAGCCAAGTACAGGACAATGAGCAGTTCTTC. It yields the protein CASSQVQDNEQFF.